The clone carrying this T cell receptor beta chain came up many times. These data belong to a study of Graves' ophthalmopathy and Graves' hyperthyroidism. The sequenced template was RNA, covering the TCR beta CDR3 region. Investigators did first-round RT-PCR with HTBI primers, then second-round multiplex PCR. TCRdb analysed the multiplex PCR reads with MiXCR anew, one entry per CDR3 protein. The data contain hundreds of thousands of distinct CDR3 sequences, 22% of them seen just once; the ten biggest clones take up roughly 7.4%. This CDR3 contains 15 residues. Germline loops: CDR1 SGHTA, CDR2 FQGNSA. V dropped 3 bases and J dropped 5 bases, with 16 bases sitting between them.

The sequence was collected from a woman aged 18-30 years with stable Graves' hyperthyroidism. Some clones in this sample may be carry-over from other donors' samples. Sequenced material: peripheral blood. The chain couples TRBV7-2 to TRBJ2-5; no definite D call. The CDR3 here is CASSFTNIMGETQYF. The CDR3, as DNA: TGTGCCAGCAGCTTCACGAATATAATGGGGGAGACCCAGTACTTC.